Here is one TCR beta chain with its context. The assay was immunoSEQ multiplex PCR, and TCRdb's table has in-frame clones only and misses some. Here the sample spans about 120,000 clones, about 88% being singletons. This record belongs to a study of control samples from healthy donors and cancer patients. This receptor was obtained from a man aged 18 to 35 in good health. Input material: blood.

The CDR3 is CATNRGGAYEQYF. The CDR3 DNA reads TGTGCCACAAACCGGGGCGGAGCCTACGAGCAGTACTTC. J is TRBJ2-7 and V is TRBV10-3; the D gene could be TRBD1 or TRBD2 (5 bases each). This CDR3 is built from 13 residues. The germline CDR1 and CDR2 sequences are ENHRY and SYGVKD. V lost 10 bases, J lost 2 bases, and 15 bases lay in between.